The 23 T cell receptor beta chains listed next were all sequenced from one sample in a study of control samples from healthy donors and cancer patients. Assay: immunoSEQ multiplex PCR; the TCRdb copy retains only in-frame clones and omits some. There are some 410,000 clones in the sample; 90% occur only once, and around 6.5% lies in the top ten. Sequencing was performed on PBMCs. The receptors shown here come from a man in his forties with head and neck cancer.

V and J are TRBV28 and TRBJ2-3; 10 nucleotides match TRBD1. This CDR3 has 14 residues. CDR1 and CDR2 from the germline V gene are MDHEN and SYDVKM. The trim removed 6 bases at V and 4 bases at J, leaving 4 bases unmatched. CDR3 sequence: CASRGDRGSDTQYF. The CDR3 DNA sequence: TGTGCCAGCAGGGGGGACAGGGGTTCAGATACGCAGTATTTT.

The rearrangement links TRBV29-1 to TRBJ1-2; TRBD1 aligns across 9 bases. Germline CDR1 and CDR2: SQVTM and ANQGSEA. Trimming at V came to 1 base and at J to 8 bases, leaving 5 bases not matched to a gene. This CDR3 has 13 amino acids. CDR3 in DNA: TGCAGCGTTGAAGGTCGGACAGGGGCCGGCTACACCTTC. Protein sequence: CSVEGRTGAGYTF.

As to this clone: This CDR3 is also generated by other DNA sequences in the sample. The chain combines TRBV28 with TRBJ2-5, with unresolved D. The CDR3 extends over 11 amino acids. Trimming cost V 5 bases and J 3 bases, with 4 bases left between them. Germline-derived CDR1 and CDR2 are MDHEN and SYDVKM. The CDR3 DNA follows: TGTGCCAGCAGTCTAGAAGAGACCCAGTACTTC. It translates to CASSLEETQYF.

This clone has a single count. V gene TRBV24-1 combines with J gene TRBJ2-7, with 7 positions matching TRBD2. This CDR3 contains 14 residues. The ends lost 10 bases at V and 2 bases at J; junction bases unmatched: 10. The germline V gene has CDR1 KGHDR and CDR2 SFDVKD. Here the CDR3 reads CATSPSGETYEQYF. The CDR3 nucleotides are TGTGCCACAAGCCCGAGCGGGGAGACCTACGAGCAGTACTTC.

The chain couples TRBV7-3 to TRBJ1-3, with D uncertain. The ends were cut back, 1 base at V and 0 bases at J, with 7 bases in the middle. This CDR3 comprises 15 residues. CDR1 SGHTA and CDR2 FQGTGA come from the germline V gene. The CDR3 sequence: CASSLRADSGNTIYF. Written as DNA, the CDR3 is TGTGCCAGCAGCTTAAGGGCAGACTCTGGAAACACCATATATTTT. Using reference TRBV7-3 and TRBJ1-3 for the parts outside the CDR3, the full variable domain is GAGVSQTPSNKVTEKGKYVELRCDPISGHTALYWYRQSLGQGPEFLIYFQGTGAADDSGLPNDRFFAVRPEGSVSTLKIQRTERGDSAVYLCASSLRADSGNTIYFGEGSWLTVV.

The chain uses TRBV28 and TRBJ2-1; 7 nucleotides align to TRBD1. V lost 4 bases, J lost 3 bases, and 9 bases stayed unmatched. Germline V gene lookup returns CDR1 MDHEN and CDR2 SYDVKM. The CDR3 has 16 amino acids. The CDR3 DNA reads TGTGCCAGCAGTTCCCGGGACAGCCGATTCTACAATGAGCAGTTCTTC. It specifies CASSSRDSRFYNEQFF.

V and J are TRBV11-2 and TRBJ2-2; TRBD1 matches at 8 bases. This CDR3 region has 15 residues. The V gene end was trimmed by 1 base and the J gene end by 7 bases; junction bases not matched to a gene: 5. The V gene's germline CDR1 is SGHAT and CDR2 FQNNGV. This CDR3 reads CASSLAQGEVGELFF. CDR3 DNA sequence: TGTGCCAGCAGCTTAGCACAGGGGGAAGTCGGGGAGCTGTTTTTT.

This sequence joins TRBV27 and TRBJ1-1, with 8 bases identical to TRBD1. Germline V gene lookup returns CDR1 MNHEY and CDR2 SMNVEV (reference sequence). The trim removed 5 bases at V and 4 bases at J, leaving 3 bases unmatched. The CDR3 totals 13 residues. Written as DNA, the CDR3 is TGTGCCAGCAGTAAAGACAGGGGCACTGAAGCTTTCTTT. Translation gives CASSKDRGTEAFF.

V gene TRBV19 combines with J gene TRBJ1-6; D not resolved. Germline CDR1 and CDR2: LNHDA and SQIVND (reference sequence). Trimming stripped 8 bases from V and 10 bases from J, with 15 bases between. CDR3 length: 13 amino acids. As DNA, the CDR3 is TGTGCCAGTGCCACATTGCGGGGATCACCCCTCCACTTT. Protein: CASATLRGSPLHF. Supplemented by reference TRBV19 and TRBJ1-6, the full variable domain reads DGGITQSPKYLFRKEGQNVTLSCEQNLNHDAMYWYRQDPGQGLRLIYYSQIVNDFQKGDIAEGYSVSREKKESFPLTVTSAQKNPTAFYLCASATLRGSPLHFGNGTRLTVT.

The chain's CDR3 is CASSPDTGNTIYF. In nucleotides, the CDR3 is TGTGCCAGCTCACCAGACACTGGAAACACCATATATTTT. This chain links TRBV18 with TRBJ1-3; D call uncertain. Per the germline V gene, CDR1 is KGHSH and CDR2 is LQKENI. CDR3 length equals 13 residues. V was pared by 2 bases and J by 2 bases, with 4 bases between. The whole variable domain, filled in from reference TRBV18 and TRBJ1-3, reads NAGVMQNPRHLVRRRGQEARLRCSPMKGHSHVYWYRQLPEEGLKFMVYLQKENIIDESGMPKERFSAEFPKEGPSILRIQQVVRGDSAAYFCASSPDTGNTIYFGEGSWLTVV.

J is TRBJ1-2 and V is TRBV7-9, with 9 bases matching TRBD1. The V gene's germline CDR1 is SEHNR and CDR2 FQNEAQ (reference sequence). The CDR3 loop spans 14 amino acids. J lost 5 bases, V lost 6 bases, and 7 bases had no gene match. CDR3 bases: TGTGCCAGCAGAGCCGGGACAGGGATTTATGGCTACACCTTC. As protein: CASRAGTGIYGYTF.

The chain uses TRBV4-1 and TRBJ1-5; TRBD1 agrees at 8 bases. V lost 4 bases, J lost 1 base, and 6 bases stayed unmatched. The CDR3 length is 16 residues. In germline, CDR1 is MGHRA, CDR2 YSYEKL. This chain's CDR3 is CASSLAQGASNQPQHF. The CDR3 DNA is TGCGCCAGCAGCCTCGCTCAGGGGGCGAGCAATCAGCCCCAGCATTTT.

V and J are TRBV30 and TRBJ2-1; D is perhaps TRBD1 or TRBD2 (6 bases each). The length of the CDR3 is 17 residues. Germline CDR1 reads GTSNPN; CDR2 reads SVGIG (reference sequence). Trimming removed 0 bases from V and 5 bases from J, with 20 bases in between. This CDR3 reads CAWSVLRTWGANNEQFF. Here the CDR3 DNA reads TGTGCCTGGAGTGTATTACGGACGTGGGGGGCTAACAATGAGCAGTTCTTC.

This chain joins TRBV6-6 and TRBJ2-2, with TRBD1 matching 8 bases. The CDR3 contains 13 residues. J was trimmed by 4 bases and V by 11 bases; bases with no gene match: 6. The germline CDR1 and CDR2 sequences are MNHNY and SVGAGI (reference sequence). CDR3 protein: CAVQGGATGELFF. The CDR3 DNA sequence: TGTGCCGTACAGGGGGGTGCCACCGGGGAGCTGTTTTTT.

The chain employs TRBV28 and TRBJ2-2; D unresolved. Germline CDR1 reads MDHEN; CDR2 reads SYDVKM. V lost 5 bases, J lost 1 base, and 2 bases lay in between. The CDR3 totals 12 residues. This chain's CDR3 is CASSRNTGELFF. DNA of the CDR3: TGTGCCAGCAGTAGGAACACCGGGGAGCTGTTTTTT. Full variable domain (remainder filled in from reference TRBV28 and TRBJ2-2): DVKVTQSSRYLVKRTGEKVFLECVQDMDHENMFWYRQDPGLGLRLIYFSYDVKMKEKGDIPEGYSVSREKKERFSLILESASTNQTSMYLCASSRNTGELFFGEGSRLTVL.

The chain is built from TRBV19 and TRBJ1-1; 7 bases are shared with TRBD1. J was trimmed by 0 bases and V by 7 bases; bases with no gene match: 8. The CDR3 sequence is 15 residues long. Germline V gene data show CDR1 as LNHDA and CDR2 as SQIVND (reference sequence). The CDR3 is CASMNRGTVNTEAFF. CDR3 in DNA: TGTGCCAGTATGAACAGAGGGACAGTGAACACTGAAGCTTTCTTT.

The chain has TRBV30 and TRBJ1-1; D ambiguous. Germline V gene sequence: CDR1 GTSNPN, CDR2 SVGIG (reference sequence). Trimming shortened V by 4 bases and J by 7 bases, and 13 bases separated the two germline ends. This CDR3 spans 12 amino acids. CDR3 in DNA: TGTGCCTGGAACGCGGGCGCGTATGAAGCTTTCTTT. Protein sequence: CAWNAGAYEAFF.

Concerning this clone: Other nucleotide sequences in the sample specify the same CDR3. The J gene is TRBJ2-1, the V gene TRBV27; D gene uncertain. Germline CDR1 reads MNHEY; CDR2 reads SMNVEV (reference sequence). The CDR3 runs to 12 residues. With 6 bases removed from V and 4 bases from J, the gap between germline ends came to 7 bases. CDR3 nucleotide sequence: TGTGCCAGCAGCCACTCTTACAATGAGCAGTTCTTC. Its translation: CASSHSYNEQFF.

This chain connects TRBV19 to TRBJ2-1; 8 nucleotides line up with TRBD2. CDR1 LNHDA and CDR2 SQIVND come from the germline V gene (reference sequence). V lost 2 bases, J lost 6 bases, and 6 bases stayed unmatched. The length of the CDR3 is 15 residues. In DNA, the CDR3 is TGTGCCAGTAGTATATTGCGCGGGGGGATCAATGAGCAGTTCTTC. Encoded protein: CASSILRGGINEQFF.

This clone was picked up a small number of times. The chain carries TRBV27 and TRBJ1-5, with TRBD1 identical over 10 bases. CDR1 MNHEY and CDR2 SMNVEV come from the germline V gene (reference sequence). J lost 7 bases, V lost 5 bases, and 5 bases had no gene match. The CDR3 consists of 14 residues. CDR3 region: CASSTDRGQQPQHF. CDR3 in DNA: TGTGCCAGCAGTACTGACAGGGGGCAGCAGCCCCAGCATTTT.

The genes are TRBV25-1 and TRBJ1-1; D is ambiguous. The CDR3 extends over 14 amino acids. Trimming removed 7 bases from V and 2 bases from J, with 14 bases in between. Germline CDR1 reads MGHDK; CDR2 reads SYGVNS. The CDR3 nucleotides read TGTGCCAGCACCCCGGGCTTTTTTAACACTGAAGCTTTCTTT. Amino acid sequence: CASTPGFFNTEAFF.

The J gene is TRBJ2-5, the V gene TRBV7-2; unclear D gene. Deletions cut 4 bases from V and 5 bases from J, with 5 bases between. The CDR3 has 11 residues. CDR1 is SGHTA, CDR2 FQGNSA, per germline. The CDR3 reads CASSSKETQYF. The CDR3, as DNA: TGTGCCAGCAGCTCTAAGGAGACCCAGTACTTC.

The gene calls are TRBV6-5 and TRBJ2-3; maybe TRBD2 (5 bases). The germline V gene encodes CDR1 MNHEY and CDR2 SVGAGI. Between the trimmed V and J ends, which lost 6 bases and 1 base, there was a span of 11 bases. The CDR3 covers 14 residues. The CDR3 loop reads CASRLVGGTDTQYF. As DNA, the CDR3 is TGTGCCAGCAGACTAGTTGGAGGCACAGATACGCAGTATTTT.